This T cell receptor beta chain stems from a study of CD8 T cells in Susac syndrome. There are 15 residues in the CDR3. The germline V and J ends were trimmed by 2 bases and 6 bases, with 14 bases remaining between them. Germline V CDR1 and CDR2: MNHEY, SMNVEV (reference sequence). CD8+ and CD4+ blood T cells underwent TCR beta sequencing. The study used treatment-naive patients who had stable or active relapsing-remitting disease as multiple sclerosis controls. On this clonotype itself: What it binds is unknown.

Whole-study findings and limits: As the study acknowledged, the number of individuals in its TCR sequencing and HLA analysis was relatively small.

RNA totalling roughly 0.45 to 1 ug underwent reverse transcription with random hexamers. TCR beta CDR3 was amplified by immunoSEQ multiplex PCR. This amplification extended across 54 Vbeta and 13 Jbeta segments. TCRdb reprocessed the immunoSEQ multiplex PCR reads with MiXCR, giving one entry per CDR3 protein. The sample lists about 440,000 distinct CDR3 sequences; 75% to 90% were seen once. What was sequenced was CD8+ T cells from PBMCs. This TCR derives from a human donor with multiple sclerosis. The chain carries TRBV27 and TRBJ1-5; D might be TRBD1 (6 bases). The CDR3 DNA reads TGTGCCAGCAGTTTACTAATGGGGGGCGTTCAGCCCCAGCATTTT. This translates into CASSLLMGGVQPQHF.